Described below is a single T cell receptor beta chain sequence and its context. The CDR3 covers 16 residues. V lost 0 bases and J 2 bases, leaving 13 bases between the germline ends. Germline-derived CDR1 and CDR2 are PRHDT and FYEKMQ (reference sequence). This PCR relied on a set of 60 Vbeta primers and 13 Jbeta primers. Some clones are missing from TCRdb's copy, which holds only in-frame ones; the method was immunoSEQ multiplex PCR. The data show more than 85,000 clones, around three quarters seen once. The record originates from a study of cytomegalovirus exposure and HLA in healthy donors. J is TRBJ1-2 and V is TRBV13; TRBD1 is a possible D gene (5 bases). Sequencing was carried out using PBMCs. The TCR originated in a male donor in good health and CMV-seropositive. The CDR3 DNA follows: TGTGCCAGCAGCTTAGGGGGGCAGAGAAGCAACTATGGCTACACCTTC. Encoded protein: CASSLGGQRSNYGYTF. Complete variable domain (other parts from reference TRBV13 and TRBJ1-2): AAGVIQSPRHLIKEKRETATLKCYPIPRHDTVYWYQQGPGQDPQFLISFYEKMQSDKGSIPDRFSAQQFSDYHSELNMSSLELGDSALYFCASSLGGQRSNYGYTFGSGTRLTVV.